This T cell receptor beta chain is drawn from a study of cytomegalovirus exposure and HLA in healthy donors. Amplification used 60 Vbeta primers and 13 Jbeta primers. Measured with immunoSEQ multiplex PCR; TCRdb has only the in-frame clones, and not every one. The sample has some 120,000 clones, about 80% seen once. This CDR3 has 13 amino acids. Trimming removed 3 bases at V and 8 bases at J, with 12 bases between. Germline CDR1 reads MNHNS; CDR2 reads SASEGT. The sample taken for sequencing was PBMCs. The J gene is TRBJ2-3, the V gene TRBV6-1; a possible D gene is TRBD1 (6 bases). The clonotype originates from a woman in her forties or fifties in good health and CMV-seronegative. DNA of the CDR3: TGTGCCAGCAGTGAGGCAGGGGTCGGTACGCAGTATTTT. Protein product: CASSEAGVGTQYF.